This TCR beta chain appears in the sequencing data of a study of patients and donors after allogeneic stem cell transplantation. A few counts support this clonotype. MiXCR, applied by TCRdb to the RT-PCR reads, yields one record per CDR3 protein. Here the sample spans about a million distinct CDR3 sequences, under 20% being singletons. The source of this sequence is a human donor who was either an allogeneic HSCT recipient or a stem cell or donor lymphocyte infusion donor (not recorded which). It is not recorded whose cells these are; they may come from a transplant donor. The sequencing input was blood, either unsorted or a sorted T cell fraction (not recorded which).

The CDR3: CASSRTSGTEQTQYF. The CDR3 nucleotides are TGCGCCAGCAGCCGGACTAGCGGGACGGAGCAGACCCAGTACTTC. The chain carries TRBV5-1 and TRBJ2-5, with 12 bases identical to TRBD2. Germline V CDR1 and CDR2: SGHRS, YFSETQ. This CDR3 has 15 residues. V lost 4 bases and J lost 6; bases outside the gene matches: 7.